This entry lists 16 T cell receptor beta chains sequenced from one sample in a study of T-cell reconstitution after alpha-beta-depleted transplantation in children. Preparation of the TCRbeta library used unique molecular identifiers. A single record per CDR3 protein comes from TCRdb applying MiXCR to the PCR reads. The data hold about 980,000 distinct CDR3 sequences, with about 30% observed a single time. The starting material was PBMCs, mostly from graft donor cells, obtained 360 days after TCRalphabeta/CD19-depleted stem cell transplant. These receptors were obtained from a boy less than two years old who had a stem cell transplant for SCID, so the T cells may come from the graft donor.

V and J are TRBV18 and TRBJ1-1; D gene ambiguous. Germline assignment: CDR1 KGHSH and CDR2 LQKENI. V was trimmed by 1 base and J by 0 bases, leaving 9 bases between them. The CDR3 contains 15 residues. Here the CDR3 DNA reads TGTGCCAGCTCACCACGGTGGAGGATGAACACTGAAGCTTTCTTT. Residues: CASSPRWRMNTEAFF.

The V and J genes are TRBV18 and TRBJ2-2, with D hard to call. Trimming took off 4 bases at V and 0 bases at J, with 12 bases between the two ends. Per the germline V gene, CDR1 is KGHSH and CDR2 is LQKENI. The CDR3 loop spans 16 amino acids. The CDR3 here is CASSLSTVSNTGELFF. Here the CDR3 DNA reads TGTGCCAGCTCACTTTCGACCGTATCGAACACCGGGGAGCTGTTTTTT.

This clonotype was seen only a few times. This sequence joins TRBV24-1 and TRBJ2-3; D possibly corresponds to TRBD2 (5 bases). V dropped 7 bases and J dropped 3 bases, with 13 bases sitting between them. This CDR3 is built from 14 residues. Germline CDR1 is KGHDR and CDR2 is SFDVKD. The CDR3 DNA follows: TGTGCCACCAGGGGGAGTAGGATTACAGATACGCAGTATTTT. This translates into CATRGSRITDTQYF.

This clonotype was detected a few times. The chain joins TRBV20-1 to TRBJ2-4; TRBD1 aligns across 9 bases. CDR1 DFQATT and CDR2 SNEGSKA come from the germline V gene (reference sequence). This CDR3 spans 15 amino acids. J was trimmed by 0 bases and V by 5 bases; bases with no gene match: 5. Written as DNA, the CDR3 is TGCAGTGCTTCGGACAGGGGCTTAGCCAAAAACATTCAGTACTTC. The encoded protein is CSASDRGLAKNIQYF.

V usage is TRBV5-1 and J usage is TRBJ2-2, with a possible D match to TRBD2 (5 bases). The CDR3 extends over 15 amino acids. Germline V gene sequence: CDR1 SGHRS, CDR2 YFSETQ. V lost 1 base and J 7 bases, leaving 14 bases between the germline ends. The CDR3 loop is CASSLHKLVGGELFF. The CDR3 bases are TGCGCCAGCAGCTTGCATAAACTAGTTGGCGGGGAGCTGTTTTTT.

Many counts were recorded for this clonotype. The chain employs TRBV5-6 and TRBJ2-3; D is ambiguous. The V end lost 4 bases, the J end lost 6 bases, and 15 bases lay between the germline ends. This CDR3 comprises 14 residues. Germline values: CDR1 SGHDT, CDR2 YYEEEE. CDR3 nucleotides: TGTGCCAGCAGCCCCCGCCCACGTTCGGATACGCAGTATTTT. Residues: CASSPRPRSDTQYF. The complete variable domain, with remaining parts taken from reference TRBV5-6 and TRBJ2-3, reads DAGVTQSPTHLIKTRGQQVTLRCSPKSGHDTVSWYQQALGQGPQFIFQYYEEEERQRGNFPDRFSGHQFPNYSSELNVNALLLGDSALYLCASSPRPRSDTQYFGPGTRLTVL.

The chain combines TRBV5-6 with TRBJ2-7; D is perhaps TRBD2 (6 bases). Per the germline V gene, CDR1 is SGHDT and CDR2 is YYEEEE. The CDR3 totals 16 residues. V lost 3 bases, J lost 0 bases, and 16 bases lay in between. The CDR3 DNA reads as TGTGCCAGCAGCTCGGGGACTGGCCGGATCTCCTACGAGCAGTACTTC. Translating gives CASSSGTGRISYEQYF.

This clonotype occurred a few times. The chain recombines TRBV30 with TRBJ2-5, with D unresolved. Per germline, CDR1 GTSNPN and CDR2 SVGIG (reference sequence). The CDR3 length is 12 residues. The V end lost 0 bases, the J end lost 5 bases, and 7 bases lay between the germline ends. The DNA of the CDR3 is TGTGCCTGGAGTGTTCCCCCGGAGACCCAGTACTTC. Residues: CAWSVPPETQYF.

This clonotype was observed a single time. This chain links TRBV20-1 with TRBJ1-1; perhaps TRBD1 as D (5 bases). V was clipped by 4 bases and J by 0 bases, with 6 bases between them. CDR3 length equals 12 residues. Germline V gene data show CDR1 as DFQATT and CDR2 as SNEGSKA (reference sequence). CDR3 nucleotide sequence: TGCAGTGCTACGACAGTGAACACTGAAGCTTTCTTT. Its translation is CSATTVNTEAFF.

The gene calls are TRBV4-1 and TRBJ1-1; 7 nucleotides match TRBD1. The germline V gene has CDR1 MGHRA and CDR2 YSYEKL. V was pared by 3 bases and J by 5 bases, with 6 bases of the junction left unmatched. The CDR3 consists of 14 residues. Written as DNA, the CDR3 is TGCGCCAGCAGCCAGACAGGGAGGAGGACTGAAGCTTTCTTT. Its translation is CASSQTGRRTEAFF.

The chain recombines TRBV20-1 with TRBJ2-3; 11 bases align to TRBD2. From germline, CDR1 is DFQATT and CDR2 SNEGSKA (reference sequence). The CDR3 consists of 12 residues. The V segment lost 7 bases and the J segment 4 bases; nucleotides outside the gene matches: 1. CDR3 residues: CSVGLAADTQYF. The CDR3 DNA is TGCAGTGTGGGACTAGCGGCAGATACGCAGTATTTT.

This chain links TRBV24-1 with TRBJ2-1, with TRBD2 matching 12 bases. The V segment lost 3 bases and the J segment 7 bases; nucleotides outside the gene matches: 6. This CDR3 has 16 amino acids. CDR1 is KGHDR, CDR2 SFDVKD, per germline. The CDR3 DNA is TGTGCCACCAGTGATCTAGCGGGGGGGTTTAAAAATGAGCAGTTCTTC. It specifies CATSDLAGGFKNEQFF.

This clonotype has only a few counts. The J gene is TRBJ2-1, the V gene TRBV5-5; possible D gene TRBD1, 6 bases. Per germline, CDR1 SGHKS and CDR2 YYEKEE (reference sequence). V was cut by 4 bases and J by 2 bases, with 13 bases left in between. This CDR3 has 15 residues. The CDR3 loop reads CASSALGQPYNEQFF. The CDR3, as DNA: TGTGCCAGCAGCGCGTTAGGACAGCCCTACAATGAGCAGTTCTTC.

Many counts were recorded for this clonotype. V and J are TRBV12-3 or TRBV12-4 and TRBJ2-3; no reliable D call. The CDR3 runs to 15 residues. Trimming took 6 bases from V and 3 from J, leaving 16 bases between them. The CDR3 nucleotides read TGTGCCAGCAGCTTGAGGACGGGTGGGACAGATACGCAGTATTTT. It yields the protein CASSLRTGGTDTQYF.

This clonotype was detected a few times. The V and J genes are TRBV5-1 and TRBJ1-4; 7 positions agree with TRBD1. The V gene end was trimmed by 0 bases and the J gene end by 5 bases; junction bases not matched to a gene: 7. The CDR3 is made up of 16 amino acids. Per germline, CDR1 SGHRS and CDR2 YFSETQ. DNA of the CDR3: TGCGCCAGCAGCTTGGGTTGGGCAGGGGGAAATGAAAAACTGTTTTTT. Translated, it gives CASSLGWAGGNEKLFF.

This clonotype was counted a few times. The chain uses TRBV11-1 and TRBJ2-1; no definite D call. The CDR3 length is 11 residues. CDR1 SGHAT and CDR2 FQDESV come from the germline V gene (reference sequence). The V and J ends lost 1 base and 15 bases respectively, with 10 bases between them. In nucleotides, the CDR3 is TGTGCCAGCAGCTTAGGAGTAGACGTGTTCTTC. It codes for CASSLGVDVFF.